This TCR beta chain originates from a study of PD-1 blockade in classical Hodgkin lymphoma. Study findings and constraints: Underlying causes for the observed repertoire differences were not defined, possibly disease activity or prior therapy.

The CDR3 runs to 13 residues. The V end lost 7 bases, the J end lost 7 bases, and 13 bases lay between the germline ends. CDR1 and CDR2 from the germline V gene are MNHNS and SASEGT. This clone was detected only once. Its antigen remains unknown. Time point noted: newly diagnosed, previously untreated cHL patient sample. It was by magnetic negative selection that CD4+ T cells were purified from thawed PBMCs. Method: immunoSEQ multiplex PCR; TCRdb's copy keeps in-frame clones and lacks some. The table lists roughly 16,000 clones, 92% of them singletons, with about 0.53% in the top ten. The chain couples TRBV6-1 to TRBJ1-4; D call uncertain. The receptor's source is a human donor with classical Hodgkin lymphoma. The sample consisted of CD4+ T cells from blood. This chain's CDR3 is CASIRTPGEKLFF. Here the CDR3 DNA reads TGTGCCAGCATAAGGACTCCGGGTGAAAAACTGTTTTTT.